These 22 T cell receptor beta chains originate from one sample sequenced in a study of T cell changes during pregnancy in multiple sclerosis. The data were produced by immunoSEQ multiplex PCR, yet TCRdb's version contains in-frame clones alone and is incomplete. The sample has approximately 100,000 clones, 85% to 95% seen once. The material was peripheral blood, obtained after pregnancy. All receptors derive from a female donor with multiple sclerosis, enrolled in a pregnancy study.

V usage is TRBV5-4 and J usage is TRBJ2-1, with 14 bases fitting TRBD2. V shed 2 bases and J 9 bases; nucleotides not matched to a gene: 7. Germline values: CDR1 SGHNT, CDR2 YYREEE (reference sequence). The CDR3 contains 16 residues. CDR3 in amino acids: CASSLGGTSGSSEQFF. Here the CDR3 DNA reads TGTGCCAGCAGCTTAGGGGGGACTAGCGGGAGTTCTGAGCAGTTCTTC.

This chain uses TRBV6-1 with TRBJ1-1, with D uncertain. The CDR3 contains 13 residues. Trimming shortened V by 0 bases and J by 11 bases, and 13 bases separated the two germline ends. In germline, CDR1 is MNHNS, CDR2 SASEGT. The CDR3 nucleotides read TGTGCCAGCAGTGAAGCGCCCGGGATTAGCGCTTTCTTT. Protein sequence: CASSEAPGISAFF.

The chain couples TRBV7-9 to TRBJ2-7; D remains ambiguous. The CDR3 has 13 amino acids. V dropped 3 bases and J dropped 6 bases, with 12 bases sitting between them. Germline assignment: CDR1 SEHNR and CDR2 FQNEAQ (reference sequence). The CDR3, as DNA: TGTGCCAGCAGCTTTCTAGACCTTTCCGAGCAGTACTTC. Protein: CASSFLDLSEQYF.

This clone has just a few counts. The chain couples TRBV19 to TRBJ1-6; D is undetermined. The CDR3 has 12 amino acids. Germline CDR1 is LNHDA and CDR2 is SQIVND (reference sequence). The ends were cut back, 5 bases at V and 14 bases at J, with 13 bases in the middle. CDR3 residues: CASSFGDRALHF. DNA for the CDR3: TGTGCCAGTAGTTTCGGGGATCGCGCCCTCCACTTT.

The chain joins TRBV10-3 to TRBJ1-5; D not resolved. The CDR3 is made up of 12 amino acids. Germline CDR1 ENHRY, CDR2 SYGVKD. V lost 2 bases, J lost 9 bases, and 8 bases lay in between. The CDR3 loop is CAISEEERPQHF. Written as DNA, the CDR3 is TGTGCCATCAGTGAGGAGGAGCGGCCCCAGCATTTT.

The CDR3 bases are TGTGCCAGCAGCGCAAGATCGGGGGGCTACGAGCAGTACTTC. This encodes CASSARSGGYEQYF. The chain employs TRBV9 and TRBJ2-7; the match to TRBD2 covers 7 bases. V lost 3 bases and J lost 3; bases outside the gene matches: 6. Germline V gives CDR1 SGDLS, CDR2 YYNGEE. The CDR3 loop spans 14 amino acids.

In its sample, this clone was seen once. V usage is TRBV29-1 and J usage is TRBJ2-5; D perhaps matches TRBD1 (6 bases). The CDR3 is made up of 12 amino acids. Germline CDR1 and CDR2: SQVTM and ANQGSEA. The V end lost 3 bases, the J end lost 5 bases, and 10 bases lay between the germline ends. In DNA form, the CDR3 reads TGCAGCGTTGAGGTCCAGGGGGAGACCCAGTACTTC. Its protein is CSVEVQGETQYF.

V and J are TRBV6-1 and TRBJ2-6; D perhaps matches TRBD2 (7 bases). CDR3 length: 15 residues. V was clipped by 5 bases and J by 4 bases, with 12 bases between them. Germline loops: CDR1 MNHNS, CDR2 SASEGT. CDR3 nucleotide sequence: TGTGCCAGCAGTATGGGGGGGGCCGGGGCCAACGTCCTGACTTTC. This translates into CASSMGGAGANVLTF.

V and J are TRBV28 and TRBJ2-7; the D is unclear. The CDR3 loop spans 16 amino acids. The germline CDR1 and CDR2 sequences are MDHEN and SYDVKM. Deletions cut 3 bases from V and 0 bases from J, with 15 bases between. The CDR3: CASSFISWSSSYEQYF. CDR3 coding DNA: TGTGCCAGCAGTTTCATAAGTTGGAGTAGCTCCTACGAGCAGTACTTC. The entire variable domain, with the rest obtained from reference TRBV28 and TRBJ2-7, is as follows: DVKVTQSSRYLVKRTGEKVFLECVQDMDHENMFWYRQDPGLGLRLIYFSYDVKMKEKGDIPEGYSVSREKKERFSLILESASTNQTSMYLCASSFISWSSSYEQYFGPGTRLTVT.

Only one count was recorded for this clone. The J gene is TRBJ2-1, the V gene TRBV28; 12 bases fit TRBD2. Germline lookup yields CDR1 MDHEN and CDR2 SYDVKM. V shed 2 bases, J shed 9 bases, and the junction held 2 bases outside the gene matches. The CDR3 contains 14 residues. CDR3 nucleotide sequence: TGTGCCAGCAGTTTAGAACTAGCGGGAGGTGAGCAGTTCTTC. Protein product: CASSLELAGGEQFF.

V is TRBV4-1 and J is TRBJ1-3; maybe TRBD1 (5 bases). CDR1 and CDR2 (germline): MGHRA, YSYEKL. The CDR3 length is 17 residues. V lost 1 base, J lost 0 bases, and 13 bases lay in between. CDR3 sequence: CASSQGWGHGSGNTIYF. Here the CDR3 DNA reads TGCGCCAGCAGCCAAGGTTGGGGCCACGGCTCTGGAAACACCATATATTTT.

The chain is built from TRBV25-1 and TRBJ2-7, with 7 bases that match TRBD2. This CDR3 contains 14 residues. After removal of 3 bases from V and 7 bases from J, the junction contained 9 bases not matched to a gene. Germline values: CDR1 MGHDK, CDR2 SYGVNS. The CDR3 DNA is TGTGCCAGCAGTGAGGGGGGGGACCCGCGGGAGCAGTACTTC. This sequence encodes CASSEGGDPREQYF.

The rearrangement joins TRBV5-5 to TRBJ2-5; 8 bases are shared with TRBD2. CDR1 and CDR2 (germline): SGHKS, YYEKEE (reference sequence). With V trimmed by 4 bases and J by 5 bases, 16 bases remained unmatched. The length of the CDR3 is 17 residues. Here the CDR3 DNA reads TGTGCCAGCAGCCTCGGAGTGGGGGCGGGAGGCGTCGAGACCCAGTACTTC. Translating gives CASSLGVGAGGVETQYF.

V is TRBV30 and J is TRBJ1-4; D unclear. CDR1 GTSNPN and CDR2 SVGIG come from the germline V gene (reference sequence). CDR3 length equals 13 residues. Trimming took off 2 bases at V and 6 bases at J, with 10 bases between the two ends. This CDR3 reads CAWSSGLDEKLFF. CDR3 DNA sequence: TGTGCCTGGAGTAGTGGACTCGATGAAAAACTGTTTTTT.

CDR3 sequence reads: CASRSLAGGAQSTQYF. The CDR3 DNA is TGTGCCAGCAGGAGTCTAGCGGGGGGAGCCCAGTCTACGCAGTATTTT. V gene TRBV11-2 combines with J gene TRBJ2-3, with 11 bases matching TRBD2. Germline values: CDR1 SGHAT, CDR2 FQNNGV. This CDR3 spans 16 amino acids. The V segment lost 6 bases and the J segment 8 bases; nucleotides outside the gene matches: 13.

At least ten counts were recorded for this clone. V is TRBV27 and J is TRBJ2-2; TRBD2 aligns across 14 bases. The CDR3 is 18 residues long. Germline V CDR1 and CDR2: MNHEY, SMNVEV (reference sequence). Trimming at V came to 2 bases and at J to 3 bases, leaving 5 bases not matched to a gene. The CDR3 coding sequence is TGTGCCAGCAGTTTAGGGACTAGCGGGAGAGGCTACACCGGGGAGCTGTTTTTT. This translates into CASSLGTSGRGYTGELFF.

This clone occurred a few times. This rearrangement joins TRBV6-5 to TRBJ1-1; weak D call: TRBD1 (5 bases). CDR1 and CDR2 (germline): MNHEY, SVGAGI. This CDR3 is 15 amino acids long. The V gene lost 6 bases and the J gene lost 0 bases, with 14 bases spanning the gap. The CDR3, as DNA: TGTGCCAGCAGGCCTCGGGGGGGAATGAACACTGAAGCTTTCTTT. It encodes CASRPRGGMNTEAFF.

This chain links TRBV18 with TRBJ1-1, with 8 positions matching TRBD1. Losses at the gene ends were 3 bases for V and 6 bases for J; bases not matched to a gene: 3. CDR1 and CDR2 from the germline V gene are KGHSH and LQKENI. This CDR3 spans 13 amino acids. The CDR3 nucleotides read TGTGCCAGCTCACCGGACAGGGTGGCTGAAGCTTTCTTT. Encoded protein: CASSPDRVAEAFF.

V usage is TRBV5-4 and J usage is TRBJ2-3, with 8 bases fitting TRBD1. Germline CDR1 SGHNT, CDR2 YYREEE (reference sequence). V gave up 0 bases and J gave up 4 bases; unmatched junction bases: 4. This CDR3 comprises 15 residues. The CDR3 DNA sequence: TGTGCCAGCAGCTTGGATGGGACAGGTTCAGATACGCAGTATTTT. Translation gives CASSLDGTGSDTQYF.

The chain recombines TRBV6-1 with TRBJ1-3; D is ambiguous. V was clipped by 1 base and J by 0 bases, with 16 bases between them. The CDR3 covers 18 residues. Per the germline V gene, CDR1 is MNHNS and CDR2 is SASEGT. CDR3 region: CASSEVGPGINSGNTIYF. The CDR3 nucleotides read TGTGCCAGCAGTGAAGTAGGGCCCGGGATTAACTCTGGAAACACCATATATTTT.

The chain joins TRBV5-1 to TRBJ2-1, with 10 bases aligning to TRBD2. The germline CDR1 and CDR2 sequences are SGHRS and YFSETQ. The J segment lost 7 bases and the V segment lost 6 bases, leaving 13 bases of the junction unmatched. CDR3 length equals 16 residues. The CDR3: CASNKEREGRGNEQFF. The CDR3 DNA follows: TGCGCCAGCAACAAGGAGCGGGAGGGCCGGGGGAATGAGCAGTTCTTC.

The genes are TRBV11-2 and TRBJ2-3, with 8 bases lining up with TRBD2. The CDR3 extends over 15 amino acids. V was pared by 5 bases and J by 3 bases, with 7 bases of the junction left unmatched. Germline CDR1 SGHAT, CDR2 FQNNGV. The CDR3 nucleotides are TGTGCCAGCAGCCCCGTTGGCGGGGGGACAGATACGCAGTATTTT. Translation gives CASSPVGGGTDTQYF.